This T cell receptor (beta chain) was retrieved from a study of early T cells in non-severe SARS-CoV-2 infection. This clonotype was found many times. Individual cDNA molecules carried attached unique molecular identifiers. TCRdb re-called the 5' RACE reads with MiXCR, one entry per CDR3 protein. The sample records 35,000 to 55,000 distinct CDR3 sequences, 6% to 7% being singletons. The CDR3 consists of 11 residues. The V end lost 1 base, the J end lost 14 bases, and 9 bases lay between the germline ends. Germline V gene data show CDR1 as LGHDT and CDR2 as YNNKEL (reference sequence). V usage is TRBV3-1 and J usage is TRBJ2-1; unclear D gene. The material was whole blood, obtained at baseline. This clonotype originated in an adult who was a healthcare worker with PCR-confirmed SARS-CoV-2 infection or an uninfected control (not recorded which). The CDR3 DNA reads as TGTGCCAGCAGCCAAGGTCCCCAGGAGTTCTTC. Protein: CASSQGPQEFF.